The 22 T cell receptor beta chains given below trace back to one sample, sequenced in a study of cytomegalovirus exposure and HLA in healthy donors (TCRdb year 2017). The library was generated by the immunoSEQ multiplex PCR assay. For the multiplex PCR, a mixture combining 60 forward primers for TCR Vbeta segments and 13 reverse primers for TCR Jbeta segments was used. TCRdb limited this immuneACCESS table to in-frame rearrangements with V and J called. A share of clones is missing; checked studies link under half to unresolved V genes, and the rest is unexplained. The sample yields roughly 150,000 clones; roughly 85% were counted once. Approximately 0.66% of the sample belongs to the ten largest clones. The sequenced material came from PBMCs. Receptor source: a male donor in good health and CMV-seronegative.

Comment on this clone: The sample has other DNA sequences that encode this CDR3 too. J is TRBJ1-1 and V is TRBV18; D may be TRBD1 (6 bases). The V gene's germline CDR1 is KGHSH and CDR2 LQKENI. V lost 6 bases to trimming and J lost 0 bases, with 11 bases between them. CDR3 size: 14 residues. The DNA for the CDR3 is TGTGCCAGCTCCTCACAGGGAATGAACACTGAAGCTTTCTTT. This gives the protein CASSSQGMNTEAFF.

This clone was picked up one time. Here the CDR3 DNA reads TGTGCCAGCAACGGACACCCGATGAACACTGAAGCTTTCTTT. Translation gives CASNGHPMNTEAFF. The chain carries TRBV6-5 and TRBJ1-1; TRBD1 might be the D (5 bases). Germline CDR1 MNHEY, CDR2 SVGAGI. Trimming shortened V by 7 bases and J by 0 bases, and 12 bases separated the two germline ends. This CDR3 is 14 amino acids long.

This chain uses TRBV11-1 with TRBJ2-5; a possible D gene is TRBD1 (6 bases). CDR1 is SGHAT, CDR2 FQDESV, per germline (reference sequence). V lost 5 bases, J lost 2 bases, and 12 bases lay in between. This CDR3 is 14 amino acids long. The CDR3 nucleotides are TGTGCCAGCAGCCTCGTAGGGGGACAAGAGACCCAGTACTTC. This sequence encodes CASSLVGGQETQYF.

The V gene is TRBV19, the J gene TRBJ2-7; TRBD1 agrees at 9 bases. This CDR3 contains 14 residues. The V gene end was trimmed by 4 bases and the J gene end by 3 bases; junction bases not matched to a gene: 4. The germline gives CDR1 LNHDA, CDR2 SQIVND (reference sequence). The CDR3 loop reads CASSTRQGVYEQYF. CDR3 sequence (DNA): TGTGCCAGTAGTACCCGACAGGGGGTCTACGAGCAGTACTTC.

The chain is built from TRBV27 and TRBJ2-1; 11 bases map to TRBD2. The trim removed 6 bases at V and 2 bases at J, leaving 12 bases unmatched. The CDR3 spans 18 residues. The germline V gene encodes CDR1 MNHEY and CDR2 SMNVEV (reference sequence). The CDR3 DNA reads TGTGCCAGCAGCCTTCCAACTAGCGGGAGTTTCACCTACAATGAGCAGTTCTTC. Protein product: CASSLPTSGSFTYNEQFF.

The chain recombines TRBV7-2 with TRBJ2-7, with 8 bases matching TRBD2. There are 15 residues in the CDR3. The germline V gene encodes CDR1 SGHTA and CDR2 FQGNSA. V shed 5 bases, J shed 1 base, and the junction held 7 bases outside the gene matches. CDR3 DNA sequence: TGTGCCAGCAGCACCGGGACTAGTGGGTCCTACGAGCAGTACTTC. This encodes CASSTGTSGSYEQYF.

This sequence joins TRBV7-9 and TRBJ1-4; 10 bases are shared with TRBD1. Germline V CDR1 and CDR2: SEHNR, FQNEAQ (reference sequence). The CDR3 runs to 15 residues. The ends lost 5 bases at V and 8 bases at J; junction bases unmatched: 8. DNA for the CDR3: TGTGCCAGCAGCCAAAGGACAGGGGGGGAGGAAAAACTGTTTTTT. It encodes CASSQRTGGEEKLFF.

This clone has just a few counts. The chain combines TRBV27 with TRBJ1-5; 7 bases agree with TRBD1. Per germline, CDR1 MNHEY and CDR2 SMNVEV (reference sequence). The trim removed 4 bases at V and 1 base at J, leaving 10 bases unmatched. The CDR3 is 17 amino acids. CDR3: CASSYGGQILSNQPQHF. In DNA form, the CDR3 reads TGTGCCAGCAGTTACGGGGGACAGATCTTGAGCAATCAGCCCCAGCATTTT.

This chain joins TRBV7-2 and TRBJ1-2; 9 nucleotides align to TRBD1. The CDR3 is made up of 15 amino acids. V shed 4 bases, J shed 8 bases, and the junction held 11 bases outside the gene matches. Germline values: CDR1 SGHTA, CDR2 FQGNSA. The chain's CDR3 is CASSSNQGQGQGYTF. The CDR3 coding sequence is TGTGCCAGCAGCTCCAATCAGGGACAGGGACAAGGCTACACCTTC. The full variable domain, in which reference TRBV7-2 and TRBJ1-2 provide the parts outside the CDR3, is GAGVSQSPSNKVTEKGKDVELRCDPISGHTALYWYRQSLGQGLEFLIYFQGNSAPDKSGLPSDRFSAERTGGSVSTLTIQRTQQEDSAVYLCASSSNQGQGQGYTFGSGTRLTVV.

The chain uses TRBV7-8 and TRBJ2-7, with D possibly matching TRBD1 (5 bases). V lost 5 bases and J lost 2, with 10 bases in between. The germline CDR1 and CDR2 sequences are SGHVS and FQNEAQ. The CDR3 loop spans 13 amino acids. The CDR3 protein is CASSVTVTYEQYF. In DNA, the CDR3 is TGTGCCAGCAGCGTGACAGTAACCTACGAGCAGTACTTC.

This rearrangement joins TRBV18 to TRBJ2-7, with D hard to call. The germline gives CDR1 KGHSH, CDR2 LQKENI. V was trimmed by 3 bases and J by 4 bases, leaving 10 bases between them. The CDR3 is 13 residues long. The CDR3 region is CASSPQDGYEQYF. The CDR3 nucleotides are TGTGCCAGCTCACCTCAGGATGGGTACGAGCAGTACTTC.

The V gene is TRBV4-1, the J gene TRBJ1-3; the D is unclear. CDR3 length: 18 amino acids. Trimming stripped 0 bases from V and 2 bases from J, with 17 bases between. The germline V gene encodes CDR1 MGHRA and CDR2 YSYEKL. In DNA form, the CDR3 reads TGCGCCAGCAGCCAAGATTTCGGTGCGCGGGGAACTGGAAACACCATATATTTT. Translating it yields CASSQDFGARGTGNTIYF.

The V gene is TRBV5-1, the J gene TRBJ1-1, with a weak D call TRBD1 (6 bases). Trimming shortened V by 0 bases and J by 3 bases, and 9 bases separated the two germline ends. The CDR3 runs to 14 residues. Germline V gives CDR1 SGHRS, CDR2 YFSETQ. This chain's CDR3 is CASSLVPGDTEAFF. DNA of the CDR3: TGCGCCAGCAGCTTGGTGCCAGGGGACACTGAAGCTTTCTTT.

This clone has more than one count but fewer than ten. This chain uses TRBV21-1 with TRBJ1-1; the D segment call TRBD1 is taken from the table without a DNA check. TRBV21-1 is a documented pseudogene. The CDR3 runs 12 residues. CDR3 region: CASSHTRGAAFF. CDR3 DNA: TGTGCCAGCAGCCATACGCGTGGGGCCGCTTTCTTT.

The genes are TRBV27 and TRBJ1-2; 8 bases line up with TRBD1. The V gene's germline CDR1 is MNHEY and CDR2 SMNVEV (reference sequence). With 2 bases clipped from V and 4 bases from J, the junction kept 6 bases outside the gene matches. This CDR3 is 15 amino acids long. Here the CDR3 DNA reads TGTGCCAGCAGTTTACGGGCAGGGGGCTTCTATGGCTACACCTTC. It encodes CASSLRAGGFYGYTF.

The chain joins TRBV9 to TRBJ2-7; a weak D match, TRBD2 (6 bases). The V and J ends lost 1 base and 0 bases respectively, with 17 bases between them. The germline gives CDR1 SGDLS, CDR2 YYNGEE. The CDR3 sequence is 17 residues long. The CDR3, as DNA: TGTGCCAGCAGCGTAAGCCCCCATAGCGGACTCTCCTACGAGCAGTACTTC. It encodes CASSVSPHSGLSYEQYF. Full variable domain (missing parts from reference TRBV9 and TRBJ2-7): DSGVTQTPKHLITATGQRVTLRCSPRSGDLSVYWYQQSLDQGLQFLIQYYNGEERAKGNILERFSAQQFPDLHSELNLSSLELGDSALYFCASSVSPHSGLSYEQYFGPGTRLTVT.

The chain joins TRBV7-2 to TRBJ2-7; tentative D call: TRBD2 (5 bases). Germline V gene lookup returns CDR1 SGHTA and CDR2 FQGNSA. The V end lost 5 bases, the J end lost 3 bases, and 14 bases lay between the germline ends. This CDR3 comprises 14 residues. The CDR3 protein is CASSPRRTVYEQYF. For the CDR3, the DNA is TGTGCCAGCAGCCCCCGGAGGACCGTCTACGAGCAGTACTTC.

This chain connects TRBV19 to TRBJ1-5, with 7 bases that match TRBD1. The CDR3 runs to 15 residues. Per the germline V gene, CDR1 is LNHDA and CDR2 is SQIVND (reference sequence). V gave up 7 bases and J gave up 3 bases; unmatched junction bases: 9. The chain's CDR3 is CASTPVQGINQPQHF. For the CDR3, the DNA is TGTGCCAGTACCCCCGTACAGGGGATCAATCAGCCCCAGCATTTT.

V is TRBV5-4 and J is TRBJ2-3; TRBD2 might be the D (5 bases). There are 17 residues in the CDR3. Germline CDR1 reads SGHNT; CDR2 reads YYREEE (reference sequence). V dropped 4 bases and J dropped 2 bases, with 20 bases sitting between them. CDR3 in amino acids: CASSRPLGGRITDTQYF. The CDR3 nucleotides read TGTGCCAGCAGCCGGCCTTTGGGCGGGCGAATCACAGATACGCAGTATTTT.

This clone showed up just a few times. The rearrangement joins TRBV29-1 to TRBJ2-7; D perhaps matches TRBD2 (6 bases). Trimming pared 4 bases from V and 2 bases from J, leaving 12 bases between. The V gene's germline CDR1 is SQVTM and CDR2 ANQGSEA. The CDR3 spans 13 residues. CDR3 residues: CSVGLGGPYEQYF. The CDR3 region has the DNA TGCAGCGTTGGGTTGGGGGGACCCTACGAGCAGTACTTC.

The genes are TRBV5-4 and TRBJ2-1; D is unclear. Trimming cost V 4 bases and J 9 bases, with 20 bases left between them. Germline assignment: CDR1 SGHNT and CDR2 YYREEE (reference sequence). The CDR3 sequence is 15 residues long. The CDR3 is CASSAPALGSTEQFF. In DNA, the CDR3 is TGTGCCAGCAGCGCCCCGGCCCTGGGTAGCACTGAGCAGTTCTTC.

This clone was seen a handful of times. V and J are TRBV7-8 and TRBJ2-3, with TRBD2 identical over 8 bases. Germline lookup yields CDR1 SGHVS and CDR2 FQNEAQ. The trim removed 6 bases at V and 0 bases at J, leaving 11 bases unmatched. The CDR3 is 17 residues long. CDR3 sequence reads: CASSSDLSGTSTDTQYF. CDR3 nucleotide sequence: TGTGCCAGCAGTTCCGATCTTAGCGGGACTAGCACAGATACGCAGTATTTT.